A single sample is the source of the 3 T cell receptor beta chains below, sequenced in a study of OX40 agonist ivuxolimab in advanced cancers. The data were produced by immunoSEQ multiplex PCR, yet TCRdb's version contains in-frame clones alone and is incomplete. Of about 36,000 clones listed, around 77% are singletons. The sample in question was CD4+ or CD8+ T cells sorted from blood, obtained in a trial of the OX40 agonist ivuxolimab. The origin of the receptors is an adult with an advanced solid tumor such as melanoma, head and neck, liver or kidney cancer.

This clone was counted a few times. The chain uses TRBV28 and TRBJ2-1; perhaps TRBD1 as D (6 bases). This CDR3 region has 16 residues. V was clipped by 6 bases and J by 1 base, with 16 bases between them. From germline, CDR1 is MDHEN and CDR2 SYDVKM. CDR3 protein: CASSTITGSSYNEQFF. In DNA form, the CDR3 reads TGTGCCAGCAGCACCATTACAGGGAGTTCCTACAATGAGCAGTTCTTC.

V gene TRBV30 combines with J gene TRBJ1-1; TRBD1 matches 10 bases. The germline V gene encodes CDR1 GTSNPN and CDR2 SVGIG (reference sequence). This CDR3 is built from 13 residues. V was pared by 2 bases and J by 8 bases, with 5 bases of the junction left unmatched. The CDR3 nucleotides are TGTGCCTGGAGTTGGACAGGGGGGGTCGAAGCTTTCTTT. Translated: CAWSWTGGVEAFF.

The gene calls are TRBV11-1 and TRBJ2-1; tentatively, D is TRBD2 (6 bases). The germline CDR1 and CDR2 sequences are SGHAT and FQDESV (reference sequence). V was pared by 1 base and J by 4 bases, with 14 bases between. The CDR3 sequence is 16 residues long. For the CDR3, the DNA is TGTGCCAGCAGCTTAGGGGGACTTCCGTCATACAATGAGCAGTTCTTC. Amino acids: CASSLGGLPSYNEQFF.